This entry is about one TCR beta chain. The CDR3 sequence is 15 residues long. With 4 bases removed from V and 6 bases from J, the gap between germline ends came to 15 bases. CDR1 LGHDT and CDR2 YNNKEL come from the germline V gene (reference sequence). The sample originates from a study of blood T cell repertoires in COVID-19. For the study at large: From the United States, Italy and Spain came samples of acute and convalescent COVID-19. From T cells, B-cell-depleted T cells, or PBMCs came the material, which was cDNA or gDNA.

Study processing details: Estimation of nucleated cell counts relied on the amplification of reference gene primers. The table came from immunoSEQ multiplex PCR; TCRdb's copy has only in-frame clones and leaves some out. V and J calls and clone size follow that table, whereas D and trimming were derived from the DNA. The repertoire holds 20,000 or so clones, with 91% as singletons. The chain joins TRBV3-1 (or the pseudogene TRBV3-2) to TRBJ2-2, with D perhaps TRBD1 (6 bases). Source material: peripheral blood. The TCR originated in a human donor in a cohort sampled during active COVID-19. The CDR3: CASSPGTMGSGELFF. CDR3 in DNA: TGTGCCAGCAGCCCCGGGACAATGGGTTCCGGGGAGCTGTTTTTT.